These 20 T cell receptor beta chains were sequenced from one sample in a study of T cells after yellow fever vaccination. TCRdb analysed the 5' RACE reads with MiXCR anew, one entry per CDR3 protein. This repertoire shows just under 600,000 distinct CDR3 sequences, roughly 12% found once; its top ten account for 11% to 15%. The sample in question was PBMCs, obtained on the day of the yellow fever booster vaccination. The receptors stem from a man aged 30-40 years who received the YFV17D yellow fever vaccine.

This clonotype was seen only a few times. The genes are TRBV6-5 and TRBJ1-2; D remains unclear. The V and J ends lost 8 bases and 4 bases respectively, with 17 bases between them. The CDR3 extends over 14 amino acids. Germline CDR1 is MNHEY and CDR2 is SVGAGI. CDR3 DNA sequence: TGTGCCAGCGTAACTTTGGGGTTTGCCTATGGCTACACCTTC. Amino acids: CASVTLGFAYGYTF.

This clonotype was seen only a few times. V usage is TRBV12-3 or TRBV12-4 and J usage is TRBJ2-1; D ambiguous. The CDR3 extends over 12 amino acids. The V end lost 4 bases, the J end lost 6 bases, and 7 bases lay between the germline ends. CDR3 protein: CASSSRPNEQFF. Here the CDR3 DNA reads TGTGCCAGCAGTTCCAGGCCCAATGAGCAGTTCTTC.

This rearrangement joins TRBV30 to TRBJ1-2, with a possible D match to TRBD1 (6 bases). The CDR3 has 13 amino acids. Between the trimmed V and J ends, which lost 0 bases and 8 bases, there was a span of 13 bases. The germline V gene encodes CDR1 GTSNPN and CDR2 SVGIG (reference sequence). CDR3: CAWSVGGREGYTF. The CDR3 DNA reads TGTGCCTGGAGTGTTGGGGGGCGAGAAGGCTACACCTTC.

J is TRBJ2-1 and V is TRBV7-2; the D gene could be TRBD1 or TRBD2 (5 bases each). CDR1 SGHTA and CDR2 FQGNSA come from the germline V gene. The V end lost 0 bases, the J end lost 6 bases, and 18 bases lay between the germline ends. The CDR3 is made up of 17 amino acids. This chain's CDR3 is CASSLAPRGPSPNEQFF. In DNA form, the CDR3 reads TGTGCCAGCAGCTTAGCGCCCCGGGGACCGTCCCCCAATGAGCAGTTCTTC.

This chain links TRBV20-1 with TRBJ2-7; D not certain. The CDR3 has 14 residues. V was trimmed by 3 bases and J by 3 bases, leaving 15 bases between them. Germline V CDR1 and CDR2: DFQATT, SNEGSKA (reference sequence). In nucleotides, the CDR3 is TGCAGTGCTAGGGCTCCCGTCGCGGTCTACGAGCAGTACTTC. It encodes CSARAPVAVYEQYF.

This clonotype has a handful of counts. The rearrangement links TRBV20-1 to TRBJ2-2; 9 bases map to TRBD2. The CDR3 consists of 14 residues. J lost 7 bases, V lost 5 bases, and 8 bases had no gene match. From germline, CDR1 is DFQATT and CDR2 SNEGSKA (reference sequence). The CDR3 loop reads CSAAPGLAGGELFF. DNA of the CDR3: TGCAGTGCTGCCCCGGGACTAGCTGGCGGGGAGCTGTTTTTT.

This clonotype was seen more than once but under ten times. The J gene is TRBJ2-3, the V gene TRBV9, with D hard to call. The length of the CDR3 is 13 residues. V was trimmed by 4 bases and J by 3 bases, leaving 9 bases between them. Germline CDR1 is SGDLS and CDR2 is YYNGEE. CDR3 nucleotide sequence: TGTGCCAGCAGCTCAATGGTGACAGATACGCAGTATTTT. Protein: CASSSMVTDTQYF.

Many counts were recorded for this clonotype. Its ends do not fully match the called genes, so a read error is possible. This chain uses TRBV5-1 with TRBJ2-1, with TRBD2 identical over 8 bases. CDR1 and CDR2 from the germline V gene are SGHRS and YFSETQ. This CDR3 is built from 14 residues. The DNA of the CDR3 is TGTGCCAGCAGCCTAGGACTAGCCGACAATGAGCAGTTCTTC. It encodes CASSLGLADNEQFF.

The chain employs TRBV5-1 and TRBJ1-5; D is unclear. Trimming removed 5 bases at V and 7 bases at J, with 16 bases between. Germline V gene lookup returns CDR1 SGHRS and CDR2 YFSETQ. This CDR3 is 14 amino acids long. This CDR3 is CASSQSLNSQPQHF. CDR3 coding DNA: TGCGCCAGCAGTCAGTCACTTAACAGCCAGCCCCAGCATTTT.

This clonotype came up many times. The chain recombines TRBV7-2 with TRBJ1-2, with D tentatively TRBD1 (6 bases). The CDR3 runs 15 residues. With 4 bases removed from V and 4 bases from J, the gap between germline ends came to 16 bases. Per the germline V gene, CDR1 is SGHTA and CDR2 is FQGNSA. The chain's CDR3 is CASSSIITGFYGYTF. In DNA form, the CDR3 reads TGTGCCAGCAGCTCCATTATAACAGGGTTCTATGGCTACACCTTC.

This clonotype was detected a few times. The chain joins TRBV6-2 or TRBV6-3 to TRBJ2-5; tentative D call: TRBD2 (7 bases). The CDR3 runs to 17 residues. Between the trimmed V and J ends, which lost 10 bases and 3 bases, there was a span of 27 bases. Germline lookup yields CDR1 MNHEY and CDR2 SVGEGT. CDR3 sequence reads: CATRRGARSSSKETQYF. For the CDR3, the DNA is TGTGCCACCAGACGGGGGGCTCGATCCTCATCCAAAGAGACCCAGTACTTC.

This clonotype was counted many times. The CDR3: CASGRSGGPYNEQFF. The CDR3 DNA follows: TGTGCCAGCGGACGATCAGGGGGCCCCTACAATGAGCAGTTCTTC. The chain employs TRBV11-2 and TRBJ2-1; 8 nucleotides agree with TRBD1. This CDR3 contains 15 residues. V trimming: 8 bases; J trimming: 2 bases; junction bases outside the gene matches: 8. Germline assignment: CDR1 SGHAT and CDR2 FQNNGV.

The chain joins TRBV20-1 to TRBJ2-3; D may be TRBD2 (6 bases). Germline CDR1 is DFQATT and CDR2 is SNEGSKA (reference sequence). The V end lost 1 base, the J end lost 0 bases, and 11 bases lay between the germline ends. The CDR3 runs 15 residues. The CDR3 sequence: CSARAPRGSTDTQYF. The CDR3 DNA reads TGCAGTGCTAGAGCCCCCCGGGGGAGCACAGATACGCAGTATTTT.

The genes are TRBV4-3 and TRBJ2-5; D gene unclear. The CDR3 totals 15 residues. Trimming removed 0 bases at V and 4 bases at J, with 12 bases between. The V gene's germline CDR1 is LGHNA and CDR2 YSLEER. CDR3 nucleotides: TGCGCCAGCAGCCAAGATTTCAGAGCCGGAGAGACCCAGTACTTC. Amino acid sequence: CASSQDFRAGETQYF.

The chain carries TRBV12-3 or TRBV12-4 and TRBJ2-2, with D perhaps TRBD1 (6 bases). Trimming pared 7 bases from V and 2 bases from J, leaving 11 bases between. CDR3 length equals 14 residues. The CDR3 region has the DNA TGTGCCAGCATTGGGGACAAAAACACCGGGGAGCTGTTTTTT. Its translation: CASIGDKNTGELFF.

This sequence joins TRBV7-6 and TRBJ1-1, with a tentative D call TRBD1 (6 bases). The CDR3 extends over 13 amino acids. V shed 6 bases and J shed 7 bases, with 15 bases lying between them. Germline lookup yields CDR1 SGHVS and CDR2 FNYEAQ. CDR3 DNA: TGTGCCAGCAGATCGTCTGGGGGCAGTGAAGCTTTCTTT. Its protein is CASRSSGGSEAFF.

This clonotype showed up just a few times. The chain employs TRBV20-1 and TRBJ2-7, with 11 bases fitting TRBD2. The length of the CDR3 is 14 residues. Germline CDR1 and CDR2: DFQATT and SNEGSKA (reference sequence). V was pared by 6 bases and J by 1 base, with 5 bases of the junction left unmatched. CDR3 in DNA: TGCAGTGCAGTGACTAGCGGGGCTTCCTACGAGCAGTACTTC. Translated, it gives CSAVTSGASYEQYF.

This clonotype turned up a few times. The V call is TRBV9, the J call TRBJ1-1; tentatively, D is TRBD1 (5 bases). The CDR3 consists of 15 residues. V lost 0 bases and J lost 5, with 14 bases in between. Per germline, CDR1 SGDLS and CDR2 YYNGEE. The CDR3 here is CASSVGDRSWTEAFF. The DNA for the CDR3 is TGTGCCAGCAGCGTAGGAGACAGATCTTGGACTGAAGCTTTCTTT.

This clonotype was seen only a few times. V gene TRBV7-2 combines with J gene TRBJ2-5; 8 bases map to TRBD2. CDR1 and CDR2 (germline): SGHTA, FQGNSA. The CDR3 sequence is 17 residues long. Trimming took 1 base from V and 5 from J; bases not matched to a gene: 12. This CDR3 reads CASSLVARLAGVETQYF. CDR3 coding DNA: TGTGCCAGCAGCTTAGTTGCACGGCTAGCGGGTGTGGAGACCCAGTACTTC. The variable domain in full, completed from reference TRBV7-2 and TRBJ2-5, reads GAGVSQSPSNKVTEKGKDVELRCDPISGHTALYWYRQSLGQGLEFLIYFQGNSAPDKSGLPSDRFSAERTGGSVSTLTIQRTQQEDSAVYLCASSLVARLAGVETQYFGPGTRLLVL.

This clonotype was found a few times. This chain uses TRBV3-1 with TRBJ1-6, with 10 bases lining up with TRBD1. The CDR3 covers 15 residues. The J segment lost 7 bases and the V segment lost 4 bases, leaving 4 bases of the junction unmatched. CDR1 is LGHDT and CDR2 is YNNKEL in the germline V gene (reference sequence). The DNA for the CDR3 is TGTGCCAGCAGCCGAGCGACAGGGGGCAATTCACCCCTCCACTTT. It yields the protein CASSRATGGNSPLHF.